The 11 T cell receptor beta chains reported below all come from one sample, sequenced in a study of cytomegalovirus exposure and HLA in healthy donors. 13 Jbeta primers and 60 Vbeta primers were used for the PCR. Clones were sequenced by immunoSEQ multiplex PCR, and TCRdb holds only the in-frame ones, with some missing. Of 160,000 or so clones detected, around three quarters appear once; the ten largest clones hold around 5.4%. Input material: PBMCs. Receptors originate from a man aged 35 to 55 in good health and CMV-seronegative.

The chain is built from TRBV2 and TRBJ1-5, with D possibly matching TRBD1 (6 bases). CDR1 SNHLY and CDR2 FYNNEI come from the germline V gene. Trimming removed 0 bases from V and 8 bases from J, with 20 bases in between. The CDR3 totals 17 residues. The CDR3: CASSEADWSGDYKPQHF. CDR3 nucleotides: TGTGCCAGCAGTGAAGCTGATTGGTCAGGGGATTACAAGCCCCAGCATTTT.

The CDR3 protein is CASIPVATNEKLFF. CDR3 DNA: TGTGCCAGCATCCCGGTTGCAACTAATGAAAAACTGTTTTTT. The V gene is TRBV7-9, the J gene TRBJ1-4; D gene ambiguous. Looked up from germline, CDR1 is SEHNR and CDR2 is FQNEAQ (reference sequence). CDR3 length: 14 amino acids. Trimming cost V 7 bases and J 0 bases, with 9 bases left between them.

This clone has a handful of counts. The chain combines TRBV11-3 with TRBJ2-7, with 9 bases identical to TRBD1. The ends lost 5 bases at V and 4 bases at J; junction bases unmatched: 9. This CDR3 is 15 amino acids long. Germline CDR1 is SGHNT and CDR2 is YENEEA. Here the CDR3 DNA reads TGTGCCAGCAGCCCGCGGGAACAGGGGGCTTACGAGCAGTACTTC. Protein product: CASSPREQGAYEQYF.

The V call is TRBV20-1, the J call TRBJ1-1; no clear D gene. There are 11 residues in the CDR3. V was clipped by 4 bases and J by 1 base, with 4 bases between them. CDR1 and CDR2 from the germline V gene are DFQATT and SNEGSKA (reference sequence). Here the CDR3 DNA reads TGCAGTGCTATACAGAACACTGAAGCTTTCTTT. Its protein is CSAIQNTEAFF.

CDR3 bases: TGTGCCAGCAGCAAAGACGGGAGGGAATACGAGCAGTACTTC. It translates to CASSKDGREYEQYF. V gene TRBV21-1 combines with J gene TRBJ2-7; TRBD2 reflects the table's D call only, with no check against the DNA. TRBV21-1 is described as a pseudogene. This CDR3 has 14 residues.

The rearrangement joins TRBV4-1 to TRBJ2-1, with D unresolved. The CDR3 extends over 14 amino acids. Trimming shortened V by 0 bases and J by 8 bases, and 11 bases separated the two germline ends. Germline V gene data show CDR1 as MGHRA and CDR2 as YSYEKL. CDR3 in amino acids: CASSQEPRGYEQFF. The CDR3 nucleotides read TGCGCCAGCAGCCAAGAACCCCGTGGCTATGAGCAGTTCTTC.

The chain uses TRBV2 and TRBJ2-7; 9 bases fit TRBD2. Unmatched junction bases numbered 2, after V lost 1 base and J lost 1 base. Germline CDR1 SNHLY, CDR2 FYNNEI. The CDR3 runs 15 residues. The DNA for the CDR3 is TGTGCCAGCAGTGAAGGACTAGCGGAGTCCTACGAGCAGTACTTC. It codes for CASSEGLAESYEQYF.

The V and J genes are TRBV27 and TRBJ1-4; 7 bases line up with TRBD1. The J segment lost 8 bases and the V segment lost 6 bases, leaving 12 bases of the junction unmatched. Germline-derived CDR1 and CDR2 are MNHEY and SMNVEV (reference sequence). CDR3 length: 15 residues. The CDR3 reads CASSPEPGGREKLFF. DNA of the CDR3: TGTGCCAGCAGCCCAGAGCCAGGGGGAAGGGAAAAACTGTTTTTT.

The rearrangement uses TRBV7-6 and TRBJ2-7; possible D gene TRBD2, 6 bases. The CDR3 runs 11 residues. V gave up 5 bases and J gave up 6 bases, with 8 bases separating them. Looked up from germline, CDR1 is SGHVS and CDR2 is FNYEAQ. This CDR3 is CASSTGGEQYF. In nucleotides, the CDR3 is TGTGCCAGCAGCACCGGGGGCGAGCAGTACTTC.

This clone was detected once. The CDR3: CASSSTRTHYNEQFF. The CDR3 DNA is TGTGCCAGCAGTTCAACTAGGACCCACTACAATGAGCAGTTCTTC. The chain couples TRBV6-5 to TRBJ2-1; D might be TRBD2 (5 bases). The CDR3 totals 15 residues. Per the germline V gene, CDR1 is MNHEY and CDR2 is SVGAGI. The ends were cut back, 4 bases at V and 3 bases at J, with 13 bases in the middle.

V and J are TRBV11-2 and TRBJ1-2, with TRBD1 matching over 8 bases. The germline V gene has CDR1 SGHAT and CDR2 FQNNGV. CDR3 length: 15 amino acids. V trimming: 5 bases; J trimming: 4 bases; junction bases outside the gene matches: 9. The CDR3 region is CASSTWDRTLYGYTF. CDR3 bases: TGTGCCAGCAGCACTTGGGACAGGACGCTCTATGGCTACACCTTC.